Below, 29 T cell receptor beta chains from the same sample are listed, as sequenced in a study of blood T cell repertoires in COVID-19. Sequencing was performed with immunoSEQ multiplex PCR; in TCRdb, only in-frame clones are kept and a portion is missing. The table has a few hundred thousand clones, 80% to 90% seen once. Sequenced input: peripheral blood. The receptors come from a woman aged 25-40 years with COVID-19, enrolled during active disease.

CDR3 residues: CASISTSGRRSSYNEQFF. The CDR3 DNA is TGTGCCAGTATTTCGACTAGCGGGAGACGGAGCTCCTACAATGAGCAGTTCTTC. This chain uses TRBV19 with TRBJ2-1; TRBD2 matches 12 bases. Looked up from germline, CDR1 is LNHDA and CDR2 is SQIVND (reference sequence). Trimming took 7 bases from V and 0 from J; bases not matched to a gene: 10. The CDR3 is 18 amino acids.

The chain uses TRBV7-9 and TRBJ2-5, with 8 positions matching TRBD2. V was clipped by 3 bases and J by 4 bases; unmatched bases: 10. Germline V CDR1 and CDR2: SEHNR, FQNEAQ (reference sequence). The CDR3 is made up of 16 amino acids. The CDR3 loop is CASSLSLTGGRETQYF. CDR3 DNA: TGTGCCAGCAGCTTGAGCCTTACGGGAGGGAGAGAGACCCAGTACTTC. The full variable domain, its missing parts supplied by reference TRBV7-9 and TRBJ2-5, is DTGVSQNPRHKITKRGQNVTFRCDPISEHNRLYWYRQTLGQGPEFLTYFQNEAQLEKSRLLSDRFSAERPKGSFSTLEIQRTEQGDSAMYLCASSLSLTGGRETQYFGPGTRLLVL.

The chain recombines TRBV6-5 with TRBJ2-1; 8 bases fit TRBD2. The germline gives CDR1 MNHEY, CDR2 SVGAGI. The junction had 5 bases not matched to a gene; V was cut back by 0 bases and J by 7 bases. The CDR3 contains 15 residues. The CDR3 nucleotides are TGTGCCAGCAGTTACTCAGGCGGGGGGATGAATGAGCAGTTCTTC. Its translation: CASSYSGGGMNEQFF.

The chain employs TRBV10-1 and TRBJ2-2; maybe TRBD2 (6 bases). V shed 3 bases and J shed 1 base, with 12 bases lying between them. In germline, CDR1 is WNHNN, CDR2 SYGVQD (reference sequence). CDR3 size: 16 residues. As DNA, the CDR3 is TGCGCCAGCAGTGATACCATTAGCGGGAACACCGGGGAGCTGTTTTTT. This gives the protein CASSDTISGNTGELFF.

The chain combines TRBV2 with TRBJ2-5; possibly TRBD2 for D (5 bases). Trimming removed 8 bases from V and 4 bases from J, with 11 bases in between. The CDR3 totals 12 residues. The V gene's germline CDR1 is SNHLY and CDR2 FYNNEI. CDR3 nucleotide sequence: TGTGCCAGCGGAAGCGGTGCAGAGACCCAGTACTTC. As protein: CASGSGAETQYF.

V gene TRBV19 combines with J gene TRBJ2-1; no firm D call. The CDR3 runs to 14 residues. V gave up 6 bases and J gave up 5 bases, with 14 bases separating them. The germline V gene encodes CDR1 LNHDA and CDR2 SQIVND (reference sequence). The CDR3 bases are TGTGCCAGTAGCCTCCAGCTAGGTAACAATGAGCAGTTCTTC. This encodes CASSLQLGNNEQFF.

This rearrangement joins TRBV10-1 to TRBJ2-5; D unresolved. Per germline, CDR1 WNHNN and CDR2 SYGVQD (reference sequence). Trimming removed 5 bases at V and 4 bases at J, with 11 bases between. The CDR3 is 13 amino acids. The CDR3: CASSLQVGETQYF. The CDR3 DNA is TGCGCCAGCAGTCTCCAGGTGGGAGAGACCCAGTACTTC.

The V gene is TRBV9, the J gene TRBJ2-3; D is perhaps TRBD1 (6 bases). The V gene lost 3 bases and the J gene lost 5 bases, with 13 bases spanning the gap. The CDR3 is made up of 14 amino acids. Germline V gene data show CDR1 as SGDLS and CDR2 as YYNGEE. The CDR3 region is CASSERRGGDTQYF. CDR3 sequence (DNA): TGTGCCAGCAGCGAGAGAAGAGGGGGAGATACGCAGTATTTT.

J is TRBJ2-7 and V is TRBV5-6; 9 bases are a match to TRBD1. The trim removed 4 bases at V and 2 bases at J, leaving 10 bases unmatched. This CDR3 comprises 16 residues. Germline V gene sequence: CDR1 SGHDT, CDR2 YYEEEE. CDR3 loop: CASSLGQGIRAYEQYV. In nucleotides, the CDR3 is TGTGCCAGCAGCCTGGGACAGGGAATTCGGGCCTACGAGCAGTACGTC.

There are a few counts of this clone. The chain couples TRBV27 to TRBJ2-2; D is ambiguous. V lost 8 bases and J 3 bases, leaving 13 bases between the germline ends. In germline, CDR1 is MNHEY, CDR2 SMNVEV (reference sequence). The CDR3 spans 14 residues. CDR3 loop: CASSTSGYTGELFF. CDR3 coding DNA: TGTGCCAGCTCAACCTCCGGTTACACCGGGGAGCTGTTTTTT.

V usage is TRBV28 and J usage is TRBJ2-1; 12 positions match TRBD2. Germline V lookup: CDR1 MDHEN, CDR2 SYDVKM. The CDR3 sequence is 15 residues long. Trimming cost V 4 bases and J 10 bases; bases outside gene matches: 8. CDR3 DNA sequence: TGTGCCAGCAGTTCGCTAGCGGGGGGGCCGGGGGAGCAGTTCTTC. Its protein is CASSSLAGGPGEQFF.

The chain employs TRBV5-4 and TRBJ2-7; a weak D match, TRBD2 (5 bases). Germline V gene sequence: CDR1 SGHNT, CDR2 YYREEE (reference sequence). V gave up 7 bases and J gave up 3 bases, with 17 bases separating them. The CDR3 totals 14 residues. The CDR3 reads CASRWRQIHYEQYV. CDR3 DNA: TGTGCCAGCCGCTGGAGGCAAATCCACTACGAGCAGTACGTC.

The rearrangement uses TRBV4-1 and TRBJ2-1; the match to TRBD2 covers 7 bases. The CDR3 has 14 amino acids. Germline assignment: CDR1 MGHRA and CDR2 YSYEKL. The V segment lost 1 base and the J segment 6 bases; nucleotides outside the gene matches: 3. The CDR3 reads CASSQGWGGNEQFF. The DNA of the CDR3 is TGCGCCAGCAGCCAAGGGTGGGGGGGCAATGAGCAGTTCTTC.

The V call is TRBV6-1, the J call TRBJ2-7; TRBD1 is a possible D gene (6 bases). Germline V gives CDR1 MNHNS, CDR2 SASEGT. Trimming took off 6 bases at V and 4 bases at J, with 10 bases between the two ends. CDR3 length: 12 amino acids. As DNA, the CDR3 is TGTGCCAGCAGCCAACAGGGTTACGAGCAGTACGTC. Amino acid sequence: CASSQQGYEQYV.

As for this clone: The same CDR3 arises from other DNA sequences in this sample as well. The V gene is TRBV19, the J gene TRBJ2-7; D might be TRBD2 (6 bases). There are 16 residues in the CDR3. With 5 bases removed from V and 1 base from J, the gap between germline ends came to 18 bases. Germline CDR1 reads LNHDA; CDR2 reads SQIVND (reference sequence). The DNA of the CDR3 is TGTGCCAGTAGTCCCCTGGGGGGATCAGGGTCCTACGAGCAGTACTTC. Translating it yields CASSPLGGSGSYEQYF. The full variable domain, with the rest looked up from reference TRBV19 and TRBJ2-7, is DGGITQSPKYLFRKEGQNVTLSCEQNLNHDAMYWYRQDPGQGLRLIYYSQIVNDFQKGDIAEGYSVSREKKESFPLTVTSAQKNPTAFYLCASSPLGGSGSYEQYFGPGTRLTVT.

A single count supports this clone. V gene TRBV2 combines with J gene TRBJ2-5, with 13 positions matching TRBD2. The CDR3 is 16 amino acids. Germline CDR1 reads SNHLY; CDR2 reads FYNNEI. The trim removed 4 bases at V and 2 bases at J, leaving 4 bases unmatched. This chain's CDR3 is CASSGLAGGPQETQYF. The CDR3 coding sequence is TGTGCCAGCAGTGGACTAGCGGGGGGTCCACAAGAGACCCAGTACTTC.

V and J are TRBV27 and TRBJ1-6, with no clear D. CDR1 is MNHEY and CDR2 is SMNVEV in the germline V gene (reference sequence). The ends were cut back, 2 bases at V and 3 bases at J, with 11 bases in the middle. CDR3 length: 16 residues. Here the CDR3 reads CASSLGQAYYNSPLHF. The CDR3 region has the DNA TGTGCCAGCAGTTTAGGGCAGGCCTACTATAATTCACCCCTCCACTTT.

This chain joins TRBV5-1 and TRBJ1-4, with TRBD1 matching over 7 bases. The CDR3 is 15 amino acids. Looked up from germline, CDR1 is SGHRS and CDR2 is YFSETQ. V shed 3 bases, J shed 4 bases, and the junction held 6 bases outside the gene matches. This CDR3 is CASSWGTVLNEKLFF. DNA for the CDR3: TGCGCCAGCAGCTGGGGGACAGTACTTAATGAAAAACTGTTTTTT.

The genes are TRBV12-3 or TRBV12-4 and TRBJ1-2, with D perhaps TRBD1 (5 bases). V lost 1 base, J lost 7 bases, and 10 bases lay in between. The CDR3 contains 13 residues. This chain's CDR3 is CASSLGRVGGYTF. The DNA for the CDR3 is TGTGCCAGCAGTTTAGGCAGGGTGGGTGGCTACACCTTC.

J is TRBJ2-3 and V is TRBV29-1; 7 bases fit TRBD2. The CDR3 covers 14 residues. The trim removed 7 bases at V and 5 bases at J, leaving 12 bases unmatched. Germline V CDR1 and CDR2: SQVTM, ANQGSEA. Here the CDR3 DNA reads TGCAGCGCAACCTCGAGGGGCGGGGGAGATACGCAGTATTTT. It yields the protein CSATSRGGGDTQYF.

V and J are TRBV3-1 (or the pseudogene TRBV3-2) and TRBJ1-5; D gene ambiguous. The V end lost 2 bases, the J end lost 3 bases, and 5 bases lay between the germline ends. Germline V CDR1 and CDR2: LGHDT, YNNKEL (reference sequence). This CDR3 comprises 13 residues. Here the CDR3 DNA reads TGTGCCAGCAGCCAACAACTCAATCAGCCCCAGCATTTT. Protein: CASSQQLNQPQHF.

About this clone itself: At the DNA level, this CDR3 is encoded by other sequences in the same sample as well. This CDR3 reads CASSQDRGVADTQYF. In nucleotides, the CDR3 is TGCGCCAGCAGCCAAGATCGAGGAGTTGCAGATACGCAGTATTTT. The V gene is TRBV4-3, the J gene TRBJ2-3, with no clear D. CDR1 and CDR2 from the germline V gene are LGHNA and YSLEER. The CDR3 sequence is 15 residues long. With 0 bases removed from V and 4 bases from J, the gap between germline ends came to 11 bases.

The chain links TRBV11-2 to TRBJ1-5, with D unresolved. The CDR3 is 15 residues long. Trimming removed 3 bases from V and 4 bases from J, with 13 bases in between. From germline, CDR1 is SGHAT and CDR2 FQNNGV. This chain's CDR3 is CASSFDPAGNQPQHF. CDR3 sequence (DNA): TGTGCCAGCAGCTTTGACCCGGCGGGGAATCAGCCCCAGCATTTT.

Points on this clone: A junction end diverges from the germline sequence, so it may reflect a read error. The V call is TRBV6-5, the J call TRBJ2-7; D ambiguous. This CDR3 is built from 12 residues. Looked up from germline, CDR1 is MNHEY and CDR2 is SVGAGI. DNA for the CDR3: TGTGCCAGCAGTTACTCTTCCTCCGAGCAGTACTTC. Protein product: CASSYSSSEQYF.

V is TRBV4-1 and J is TRBJ1-3; D call uncertain. Trimming stripped 0 bases from V and 0 bases from J, with 6 bases between. CDR1 MGHRA and CDR2 YSYEKL come from the germline V gene. The CDR3 totals 15 residues. The CDR3 bases are TGCGCCAGCAGCCAAGAAAGAGACTCTGGAAACACCATATATTTT. Residues: CASSQERDSGNTIYF.

The chain employs TRBV29-1 and TRBJ2-1; TRBD2 matches at 7 bases. Germline CDR1 SQVTM, CDR2 ANQGSEA. This CDR3 has 16 residues. Trimming took 0 bases from V and 5 from J; bases not matched to a gene: 10. The CDR3 here is CSVEEKSGDLNNEQFF. The CDR3 nucleotides are TGCAGCGTTGAAGAGAAAAGCGGGGACCTTAACAATGAGCAGTTCTTC.

J is TRBJ2-2 and V is TRBV7-2; 9 nucleotides line up with TRBD1. V trimming: 5 bases; J trimming: 4 bases; junction bases outside the gene matches: 5. The germline V gene has CDR1 SGHTA and CDR2 FQGNSA. The CDR3 has 15 residues. The CDR3 DNA follows: TGTGCCAGCAGCCAACGGACAGGGGCCACCGGGGAGCTGTTTTTT. Its translation is CASSQRTGATGELFF. The full variable domain, in which reference TRBV7-2 and TRBJ2-2 provide the parts outside the CDR3, is GAGVSQSPSNKVTEKGKDVELRCDPISGHTALYWYRQSLGQGLEFLIYFQGNSAPDKSGLPSDRFSAERTGGSVSTLTIQRTQQEDSAVYLCASSQRTGATGELFFGEGSRLTVL.

This chain links TRBV7-2 with TRBJ2-5; 7 nucleotides agree with TRBD2. Germline V gene lookup returns CDR1 SGHTA and CDR2 FQGNSA. The CDR3 runs to 16 residues. V shed 2 bases and J 2 bases; nucleotides not matched to a gene: 8. The CDR3 region has the DNA TGTGCCAGCAGCTTATCGACCGGACTAGGACAAGAGACCCAGTACTTC. This translates into CASSLSTGLGQETQYF.

The rearrangement uses TRBV27 and TRBJ2-1; 9 positions agree with TRBD2. The germline CDR1 and CDR2 sequences are MNHEY and SMNVEV (reference sequence). This CDR3 spans 16 amino acids. The J segment lost 5 bases and the V segment lost 2 bases, leaving 7 bases of the junction unmatched. The CDR3 bases are TGTGCCAGCAGTTTAAGGGGCGGGAGGGTCCACAATGAGCAGTTCTTC. It is translated as CASSLRGGRVHNEQFF.